The next 30 T cell receptor beta chains were all read from a single sample in a study of CD8+ T cells in alopecia areata. The authors extracted RNA and reverse transcribed it into cDNA as the sequencing template. The protocol was immunoSEQ multiplex PCR, while the TCRdb copy is restricted to in-frame clones and leaves out a portion. The sample has 150,000 to 190,000 clones; 45% to 55% are singletons. This material consisted of CD8+ T cells sorted from blood, taken at week 0. Every receptor here comes from a human donor with alopecia areata.

The chain is built from TRBV23-1 and TRBJ1-2; the match to TRBD1 covers 11 bases. TRBV23-1 is annotated as an ORF whose role is uncertain. The CDR3 loop spans 14 amino acids. Trimming removed 11 bases from V and 7 bases from J; junction bases left unmatched: 12. CDR3 region: CAGRWDRGSGGYTF. The CDR3 DNA is TGCGCCGGCCGCTGGGACAGGGGGTCGGGTGGCTACACCTTC.

This clone showed up just a few times. The gene calls are TRBV2 and TRBJ2-3; 11 bases agree with TRBD2. The CDR3 runs to 15 residues. Trimming cost V 8 bases and J 5 bases; bases outside gene matches: 9. Germline V gene lookup returns CDR1 SNHLY and CDR2 FYNNEI. The CDR3 region is CASLNSGGARDTQYF. In nucleotides, the CDR3 is TGTGCCAGCTTAAATAGCGGGGGGGCGAGAGATACGCAGTATTTT. Full variable domain (rest looked up from reference TRBV2 and TRBJ2-3): EPEVTQTPSHQVTQMGQEVILRCVPISNHLYFYWYRQILGQKVEFLVSFYNNEISEKSEIFDDQFSVERPDGSNFTLKIRSTKLEDSAMYFCASLNSGGARDTQYFGPGTRLTVL.

The V and J genes are TRBV6-6 and TRBJ1-2, with a tentative D call TRBD1 (5 bases). CDR1 and CDR2 (germline): MNHNY, SVGAGI (reference sequence). The CDR3 sequence is 12 residues long. V shed 6 bases and J shed 3 bases, with 8 bases lying between them. The CDR3, as DNA: TGTGCCAGCAGGGACAACTACTATGGCTACACCTTC. Translated: CASRDNYYGYTF.

The CDR3 region is CAFIVSMNTEAFF. CDR3 coding DNA: TGTGCCTTTATTGTTAGCATGAACACTGAAGCTTTCTTT. The chain employs TRBV30 and TRBJ1-1, with no clear D. Per germline, CDR1 GTSNPN and CDR2 SVGIG (reference sequence). The CDR3 spans 13 residues. V was clipped by 7 bases and J by 0 bases, with 12 bases between them.

The J gene is TRBJ2-1, the V gene TRBV6-5, with 7 bases identical to TRBD2. This CDR3 spans 15 amino acids. V lost 6 bases, J lost 4 bases, and 9 bases stayed unmatched. CDR1 MNHEY and CDR2 SVGAGI come from the germline V gene. CDR3 amino acids: CASSQTGGAYNEQFF. CDR3 DNA: TGTGCCAGCAGCCAGACGGGGGGAGCGTACAATGAGCAGTTCTTC.

This clone came up a few times. This rearrangement joins TRBV2 to TRBJ2-7, with D uncertain. Germline CDR1 and CDR2: SNHLY and FYNNEI. V dropped 0 bases and J dropped 3 bases, with 6 bases sitting between them. This CDR3 contains 13 residues. Here the CDR3 reads CASSEALLYEQYF. CDR3 coding DNA: TGTGCCAGCAGTGAAGCGTTGCTCTACGAGCAGTACTTC.

This sequence joins TRBV29-1 and TRBJ1-1; 7 bases agree with TRBD1. The trim removed 1 base at V and 5 bases at J, leaving 4 bases unmatched. Germline CDR1 is SQVTM and CDR2 is ANQGSEA. CDR3 length equals 13 residues. The CDR3: CSVEGGTATEAFF. CDR3 coding DNA: TGCAGCGTTGAAGGAGGGACAGCAACTGAAGCTTTCTTT. The full variable domain, in which reference TRBV29-1 and TRBJ1-1 provide the parts outside the CDR3, is SAVISQKPSRDICQRGTSLTIQCQVDSQVTMMFWYRQQPGQSLTLIATANQGSEATYESGFVIDKFPISRPNLTFSTLTVSNMSPEDSSIYLCSVEGGTATEAFFGQGTRLTVV.

This clone was picked up a small number of times. This chain connects TRBV5-1 to TRBJ1-5; no definite D call. The ends were cut back, 0 bases at V and 3 bases at J, with 4 bases in the middle. The CDR3 has 13 amino acids. From germline, CDR1 is SGHRS and CDR2 YFSETQ. The CDR3 protein is CASSLGANQPQHF. As DNA, the CDR3 is TGCGCCAGCAGCTTGGGGGCCAATCAGCCCCAGCATTTT.

The rearrangement uses TRBV9 and TRBJ2-1; 8 bases match TRBD2. Germline CDR1 reads SGDLS; CDR2 reads YYNGEE. The V and J ends lost 2 bases and 7 bases, in that order; junction bases with no gene match: 11. The CDR3 has 16 residues. In nucleotides, the CDR3 is TGTGCCAGCAGCGTGGGGAGCGGGGGAACGGTAAATGAGCAGTTCTTC. The encoded protein is CASSVGSGGTVNEQFF. Full variable domain (outside the CDR3, taken from reference TRBV9 and TRBJ2-1): DSGVTQTPKHLITATGQRVTLRCSPRSGDLSVYWYQQSLDQGLQFLIQYYNGEERAKGNILERFSAQQFPDLHSELNLSSLELGDSALYFCASSVGSGGTVNEQFFGPGTRLTVL.

The rearrangement links TRBV9 to TRBJ1-1; no definite D call. This CDR3 comprises 13 residues. V lost 0 bases, J lost 11 bases, and 14 bases lay in between. Per the germline V gene, CDR1 is SGDLS and CDR2 is YYNGEE. DNA for the CDR3: TGTGCCAGCAGCGTAGGCGGGGAAATCGGGGCTTTCTTT. Amino acids: CASSVGGEIGAFF.

The chain's CDR3 is CASSQGRQGGYEQYF. In DNA form, the CDR3 reads TGCGCCAGCAGCCAAGGAAGGCAGGGGGGTTACGAGCAGTACTTC. The J gene is TRBJ2-7, the V gene TRBV4-3; the D gene is possibly TRBD1 (7 bases). CDR1 LGHNA and CDR2 YSLEER come from the germline V gene. Trimming left V 1 base short and J 4 bases short, with 14 bases between. The CDR3 runs to 15 residues.

This clone came up a few times. This chain joins TRBV29-1 and TRBJ2-2; 11 nucleotides match TRBD2. J lost 2 bases, V lost 7 bases, and 3 bases had no gene match. The CDR3 runs to 14 residues. Germline V CDR1 and CDR2: SQVTM, ANQGSEA. This CDR3 is CSASGGTNTGELFF. The CDR3 nucleotides are TGCAGCGCTAGCGGGGGGACTAACACCGGGGAGCTGTTTTTT.

This clone has ten or more counts. The genes are TRBV7-8 and TRBJ2-3, with TRBD1 matching over 7 bases. This CDR3 has 15 amino acids. Germline CDR1 is SGHVS and CDR2 is FQNEAQ. V dropped 5 bases and J dropped 2; count of bases not matched to a gene: 7. This CDR3 reads CASSTRQGHTDTQYF. As DNA, the CDR3 is TGTGCCAGCAGCACTAGACAGGGCCACACAGATACGCAGTATTTT.

The J gene is TRBJ1-5, the V gene TRBV7-3; no definite D call. CDR3 size: 13 residues. The germline CDR1 and CDR2 sequences are SGHTA and FQGTGA. Trimming cost V 0 bases and J 6 bases, with 6 bases left between them. The CDR3 nucleotides are TGTGCCAGCAGCTTAACGTTAGGTCAGCCCCAGCATTTT. It is translated as CASSLTLGQPQHF.

Regarding this clone: A far larger clone is one base from this, pointing to a likely read error. The chain recombines TRBV13 with TRBJ2-2; no firm D call. The V end lost 2 bases, the J end lost 5 bases, and 6 bases lay between the germline ends. Germline V gene data show CDR1 as PRHDT and CDR2 as FYEKMQ (reference sequence). The CDR3 sequence is 13 residues long. CDR3 DNA sequence: TGTGCCAGCAGCTTAATTGGGACCGGGGAGCTGTTTTTT. Amino acid sequence: CASSLIGTGELFF.

This chain joins TRBV13 and TRBJ2-1; 12 bases agree with TRBD2. With 5 bases clipped from V and 8 bases from J, the junction kept 7 bases outside the gene matches. Germline loops: CDR1 PRHDT, CDR2 FYEKMQ (reference sequence). This CDR3 region has 15 residues. CDR3 residues: CASSPSGGGEYEQFF. The CDR3 DNA sequence: TGTGCCAGCAGCCCTAGCGGGGGGGGCGAGTATGAGCAGTTCTTC.

The rearrangement joins TRBV10-3 to TRBJ1-1; D is uncertain. CDR3 length: 16 residues. Trimming removed 6 bases at V and 3 bases at J, with 20 bases between. CDR1 is ENHRY, CDR2 SYGVKD, per germline. CDR3 DNA: TGTGCCATCAGCCCGACCAGACTCGACCGGGACACTGAAGCTTTCTTT. Its protein product is CAISPTRLDRDTEAFF.

This chain uses TRBV4-3 with TRBJ2-5; D gene ambiguous. The length of the CDR3 is 15 residues. Trimming left V 0 bases short and J 5 bases short, with 13 bases between. The germline V gene has CDR1 LGHNA and CDR2 YSLEER. Written as DNA, the CDR3 is TGCGCCAGCAGCCAAGAGGTAGTGGGAAGGGAGACCCAGTACTTC. Translating gives CASSQEVVGRETQYF.

The rearrangement joins TRBV7-3 to TRBJ1-2; a possible D gene is TRBD1 (6 bases). V lost 2 bases and J lost 8, with 12 bases in between. Germline CDR1 SGHTA, CDR2 FQGTGA. The CDR3 has 13 residues. The CDR3 sequence: CASSLWQGSGYTF. Written as DNA, the CDR3 is TGTGCCAGCAGCTTATGGCAGGGGAGCGGCTACACCTTC.

V is TRBV15 and J is TRBJ1-1; D is ambiguous. Germline CDR1 and CDR2: LNHNV and YYDKDF (reference sequence). Trimming shortened V by 1 base and J by 0 bases, and 9 bases separated the two germline ends. CDR3 length equals 15 residues. CDR3 sequence: CATSRAQSMNTEAFF. The CDR3 region has the DNA TGTGCCACCAGCAGAGCCCAATCCATGAACACTGAAGCTTTCTTT.

This sequence joins TRBV2 and TRBJ2-5; 7 bases agree with TRBD2. From germline, CDR1 is SNHLY and CDR2 FYNNEI. This CDR3 spans 15 amino acids. The V gene end was trimmed by 5 bases and the J gene end by 5 bases; junction bases not matched to a gene: 11. The CDR3 sequence: CASSSHLSGVETQYF. The DNA of the CDR3 is TGTGCCAGCAGTTCACACCTGAGCGGGGTGGAGACCCAGTACTTC.

This clone was found many times. The V call is TRBV15, the J call TRBJ2-7; TRBD1 matches at 11 bases. This CDR3 spans 15 amino acids. With V trimmed by 4 bases and J by 3 bases, 5 bases remained unmatched. Germline-derived CDR1 and CDR2 are LNHNV and YYDKDF (reference sequence). The CDR3 spells CATSKGTGGNYEQYF. The CDR3 nucleotides read TGTGCCACCAGCAAAGGGACAGGGGGAAACTACGAGCAGTACTTC.

This chain links TRBV5-1 with TRBJ1-6, with TRBD1 matching over 8 bases. V trimming: 1 base; J trimming: 7 bases; junction bases outside the gene matches: 4. This CDR3 region has 15 residues. Germline V gene sequence: CDR1 SGHRS, CDR2 YFSETQ. CDR3 protein: CASSLTGGSNSPLHF. CDR3 nucleotides: TGCGCCAGCAGCTTGACAGGGGGGAGCAATTCACCCCTCCACTTT.

There are a few counts of this clone. The chain links TRBV6-5 to TRBJ1-2, with D tentatively TRBD1 (6 bases). Germline V gives CDR1 MNHEY, CDR2 SVGAGI. The CDR3 runs 15 residues. The V end lost 6 bases, the J end lost 7 bases, and 21 bases lay between the germline ends. The CDR3 DNA is TGTGCCAGCAGCCCAGGGGTCGAACTATTTCGTGGCTACACCTTC. Translated, it gives CASSPGVELFRGYTF.

This clone came up a few times. The CDR3 DNA reads TGTGCCAGCAGCTTATCGTCAGGGGACACTGAAGCTTTCTTT. It encodes CASSLSSGDTEAFF. The rearrangement uses TRBV7-9 and TRBJ1-1; tentative D call: TRBD1 (6 bases). The CDR3 has 14 amino acids. Germline CDR1 reads SEHNR; CDR2 reads FQNEAQ (reference sequence). Trimming took 2 bases from V and 3 from J, leaving 10 bases between them.

This clone was detected only a few times. Other DNA sequences in the sample encode the same CDR3. V and J are TRBV29-1 and TRBJ1-2; no reliable D call. Germline CDR1 SQVTM, CDR2 ANQGSEA. Trimming took off 6 bases at V and 8 bases at J, with 13 bases between the two ends. This CDR3 comprises 11 residues. The CDR3 region is CSVPGGYGYTF. The CDR3 nucleotides read TGCAGCGTGCCGGGAGGGTACGGCTACACCTTC.

Only a few counts were recorded for this clone. The genes are TRBV10-3 and TRBJ1-1, with D tentatively TRBD1 (6 bases). V shed 10 bases and J shed 1 base, with 16 bases lying between them. This CDR3 region has 14 residues. CDR1 and CDR2 (germline): ENHRY, SYGVKD. CDR3 coding DNA: TGTGCCACCTTGGACGGACAGTGGAACACTGAAGCTTTCTTT. Translating it yields CATLDGQWNTEAFF.

The genes are TRBV15 and TRBJ1-1; D might be TRBD1 (5 bases). V was trimmed by 1 base and J by 0 bases, leaving 12 bases between them. CDR1 and CDR2 from the germline V gene are LNHNV and YYDKDF (reference sequence). The CDR3 sequence is 16 residues long. Written as DNA, the CDR3 is TGTGCCACCAGCAGAGCTGACAGAAATATGAACACTGAAGCTTTCTTT. It yields the protein CATSRADRNMNTEAFF.

The chain employs TRBV4-1 and TRBJ2-1, with D perhaps given as TRBD1 or TRBD2 (5 bases each). CDR1 and CDR2 from the germline V gene are MGHRA and YSYEKL. The CDR3 consists of 12 residues. V lost 4 bases to trimming and J lost 8 bases, with 9 bases between them. DNA of the CDR3: TGCGCCAGCAGCCCCAGGGAGCATGAGCAGTTCTTC. This translates into CASSPREHEQFF.

J is TRBJ2-7 and V is TRBV10-2, with D possibly being TRBD1 or TRBD2 (5 bases each). The ends were cut back, 0 bases at V and 3 bases at J, with 12 bases in the middle. Looked up from germline, CDR1 is WSHSY and CDR2 is SAAADI. The CDR3 consists of 15 residues. The CDR3 reads CASSESRGGLYEQYF. CDR3 in DNA: TGCGCCAGCAGTGAGTCGAGGGGCGGGCTCTACGAGCAGTACTTC.